The present TCR beta chain was sequenced within a study of cytomegalovirus exposure and HLA in healthy donors. Study-wide results and limits: TCR beta chains numbering 150 to 200 were designated cytomegalovirus-associated.

Of note for this clone: Its antigen is as yet unknown.

Trimming took 9 bases from V and 5 from J; bases not matched to a gene: 11. Looked up from germline, CDR1 is MDHEN and CDR2 is SYDVKM. The CDR3 is made up of 15 amino acids. The PCR made use of 60 Vbeta and 13 Jbeta primers. Only in-frame clones appear in the TCRdb table, and some are missing; sequencing was by immunoSEQ multiplex PCR. The sample gives around 230,000 clones, 75% to 80% of which show up once; approximately 2% is in the top ten. The sequence came from a male donor in good health and CMV-seronegative. The chain carries TRBV28 and TRBJ2-1, with 9 bases aligning to TRBD2. Sequencing was carried out using PBMCs. The CDR3 coding sequence is TGTGCCAGTCGACCGGGACTAGCAATGAACAATGAGCAGTTCTTC. The encoded protein is CASRPGLAMNNEQFF.